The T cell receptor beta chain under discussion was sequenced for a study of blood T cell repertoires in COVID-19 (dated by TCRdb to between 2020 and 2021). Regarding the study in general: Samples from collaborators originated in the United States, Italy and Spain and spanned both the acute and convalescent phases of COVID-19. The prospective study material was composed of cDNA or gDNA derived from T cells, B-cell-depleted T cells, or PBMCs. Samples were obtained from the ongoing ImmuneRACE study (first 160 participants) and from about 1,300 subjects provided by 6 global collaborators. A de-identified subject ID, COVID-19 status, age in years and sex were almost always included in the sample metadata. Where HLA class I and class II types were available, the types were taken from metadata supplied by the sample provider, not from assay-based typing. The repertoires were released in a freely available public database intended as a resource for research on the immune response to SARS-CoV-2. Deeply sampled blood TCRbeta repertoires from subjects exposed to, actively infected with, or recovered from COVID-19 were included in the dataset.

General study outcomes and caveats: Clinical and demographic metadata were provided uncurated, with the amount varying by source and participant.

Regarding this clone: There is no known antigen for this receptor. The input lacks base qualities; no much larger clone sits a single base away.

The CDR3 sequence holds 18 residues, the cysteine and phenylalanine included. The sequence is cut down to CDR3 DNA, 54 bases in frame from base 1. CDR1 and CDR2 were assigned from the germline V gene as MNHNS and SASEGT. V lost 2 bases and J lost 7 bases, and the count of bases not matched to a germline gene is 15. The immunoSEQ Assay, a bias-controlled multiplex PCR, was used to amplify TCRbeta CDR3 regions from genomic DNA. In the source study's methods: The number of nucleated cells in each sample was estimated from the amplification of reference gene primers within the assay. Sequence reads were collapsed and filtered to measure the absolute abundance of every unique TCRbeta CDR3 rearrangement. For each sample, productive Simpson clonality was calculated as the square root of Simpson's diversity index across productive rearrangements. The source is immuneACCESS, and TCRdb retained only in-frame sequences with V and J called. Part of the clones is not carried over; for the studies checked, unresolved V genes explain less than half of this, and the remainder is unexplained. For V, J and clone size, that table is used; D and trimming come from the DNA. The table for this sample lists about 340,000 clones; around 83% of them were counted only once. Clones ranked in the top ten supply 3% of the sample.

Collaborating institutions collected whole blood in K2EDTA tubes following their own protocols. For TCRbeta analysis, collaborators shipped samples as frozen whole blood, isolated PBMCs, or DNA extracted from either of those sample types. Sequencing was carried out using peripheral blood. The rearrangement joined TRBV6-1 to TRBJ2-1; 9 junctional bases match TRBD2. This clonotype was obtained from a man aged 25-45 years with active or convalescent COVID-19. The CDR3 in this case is CASSESPLPAGGRNEQFF. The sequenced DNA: TGTGCCAGCAGTGAAAGTCCCCTACCAGCGGGGGGTAGGAATGAGCAGTTCTTC.